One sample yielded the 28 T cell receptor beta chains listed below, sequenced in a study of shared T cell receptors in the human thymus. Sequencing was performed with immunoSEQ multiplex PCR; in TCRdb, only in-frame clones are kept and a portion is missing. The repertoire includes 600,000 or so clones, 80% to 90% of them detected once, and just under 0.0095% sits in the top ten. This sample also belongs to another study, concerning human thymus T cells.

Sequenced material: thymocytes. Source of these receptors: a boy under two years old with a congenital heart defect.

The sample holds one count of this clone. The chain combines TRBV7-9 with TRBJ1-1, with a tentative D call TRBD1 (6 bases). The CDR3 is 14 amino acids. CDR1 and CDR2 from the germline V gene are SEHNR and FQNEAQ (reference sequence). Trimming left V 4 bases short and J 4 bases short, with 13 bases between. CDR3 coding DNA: TGTGCCAGCAGCTCACAGGGCGGGGGCACTGAAGCTTTCTTT. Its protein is CASSSQGGGTEAFF.

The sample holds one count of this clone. CDR3 residues: CASSLNGATNEKLFF. The DNA of the CDR3 is TGTGCCAGCAGTTTAAACGGAGCAACTAATGAAAAACTGTTTTTT. The gene calls are TRBV27 and TRBJ1-4; D gene unclear. Trimming removed 2 bases from V and 0 bases from J, with 7 bases in between. The CDR3 sequence is 15 residues long. Looked up from germline, CDR1 is MNHEY and CDR2 is SMNVEV (reference sequence).

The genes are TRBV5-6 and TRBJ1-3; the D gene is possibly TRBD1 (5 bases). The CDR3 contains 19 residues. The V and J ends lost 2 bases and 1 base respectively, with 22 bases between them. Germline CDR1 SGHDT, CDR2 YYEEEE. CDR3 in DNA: TGTGCCAGCAGCTTAAGTGTTTCGGTTTGGACATTATCTGGAAACACCATATATTTT. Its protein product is CASSLSVSVWTLSGNTIYF.

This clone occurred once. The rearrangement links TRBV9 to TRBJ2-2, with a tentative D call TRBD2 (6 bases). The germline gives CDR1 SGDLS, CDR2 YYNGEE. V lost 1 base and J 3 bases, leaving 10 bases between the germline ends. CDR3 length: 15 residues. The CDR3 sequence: CASSVFGGDTGELFF. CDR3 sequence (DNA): TGTGCCAGCAGCGTATTTGGAGGGGACACCGGGGAGCTGTTTTTT.

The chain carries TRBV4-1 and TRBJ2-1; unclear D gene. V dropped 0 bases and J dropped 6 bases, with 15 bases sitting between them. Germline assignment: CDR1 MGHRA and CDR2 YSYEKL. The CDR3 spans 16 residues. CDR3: CASSQEPRKRGNEQFF. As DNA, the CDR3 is TGCGCCAGCAGCCAAGAACCCCGCAAGCGAGGCAATGAGCAGTTCTTC.

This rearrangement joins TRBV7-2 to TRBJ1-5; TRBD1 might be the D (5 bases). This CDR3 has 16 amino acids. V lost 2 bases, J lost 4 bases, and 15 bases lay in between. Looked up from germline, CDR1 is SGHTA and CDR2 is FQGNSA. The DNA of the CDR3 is TGTGCCAGCAGCTTACTAGAGCCAGGGAGGAATCAGCCCCAGCATTTT. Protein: CASSLLEPGRNQPQHF. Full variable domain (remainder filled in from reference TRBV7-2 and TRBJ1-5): GAGVSQSPSNKVTEKGKDVELRCDPISGHTALYWYRQSLGQGLEFLIYFQGNSAPDKSGLPSDRFSAERTGGSVSTLTIQRTQQEDSAVYLCASSLLEPGRNQPQHFGDGTRLSIL.

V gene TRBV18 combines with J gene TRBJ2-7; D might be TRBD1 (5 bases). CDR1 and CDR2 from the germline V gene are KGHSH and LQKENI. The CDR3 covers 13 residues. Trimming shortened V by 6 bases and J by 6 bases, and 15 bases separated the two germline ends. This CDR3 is CASSLKQASEQYF. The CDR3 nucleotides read TGTGCCAGCTCCCTCAAACAGGCTAGCGAGCAGTACTTC.

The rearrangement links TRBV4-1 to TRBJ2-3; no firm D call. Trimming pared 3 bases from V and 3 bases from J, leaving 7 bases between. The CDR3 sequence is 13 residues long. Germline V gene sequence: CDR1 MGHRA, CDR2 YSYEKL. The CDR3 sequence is CASSHTRTDTQYF. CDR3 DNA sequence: TGCGCCAGCAGCCACACCAGGACAGATACGCAGTATTTT.

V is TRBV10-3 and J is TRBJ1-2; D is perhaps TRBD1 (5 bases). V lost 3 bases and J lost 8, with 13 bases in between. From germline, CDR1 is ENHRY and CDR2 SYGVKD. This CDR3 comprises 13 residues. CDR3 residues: CAISDNRQSGYTF. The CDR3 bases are TGTGCCATCAGTGATAACAGGCAGAGCGGCTACACCTTC.

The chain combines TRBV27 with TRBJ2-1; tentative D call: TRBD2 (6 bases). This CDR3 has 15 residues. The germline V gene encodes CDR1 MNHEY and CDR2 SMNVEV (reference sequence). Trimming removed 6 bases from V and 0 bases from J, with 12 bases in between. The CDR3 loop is CASRLAVSSYNEQFF. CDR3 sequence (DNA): TGTGCCAGCAGATTAGCGGTGAGCTCCTACAATGAGCAGTTCTTC.

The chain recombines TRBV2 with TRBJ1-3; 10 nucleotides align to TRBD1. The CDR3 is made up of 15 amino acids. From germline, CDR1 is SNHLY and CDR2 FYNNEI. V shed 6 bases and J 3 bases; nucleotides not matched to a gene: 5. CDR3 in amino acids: CASRTRDRGGNTIYF. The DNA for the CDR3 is TGTGCCAGCAGGACACGGGACAGGGGTGGAAACACCATATATTTT. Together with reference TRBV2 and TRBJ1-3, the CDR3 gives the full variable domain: EPEVTQTPSHQVTQMGQEVILRCVPISNHLYFYWYRQILGQKVEFLVSFYNNEISEKSEIFDDQFSVERPDGSNFTLKIRSTKLEDSAMYFCASRTRDRGGNTIYFGEGSWLTVV.

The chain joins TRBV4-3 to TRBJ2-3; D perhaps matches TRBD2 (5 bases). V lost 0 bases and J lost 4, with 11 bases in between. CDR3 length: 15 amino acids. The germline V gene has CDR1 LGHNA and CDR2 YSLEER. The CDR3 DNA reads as TGCGCCAGCAGCCAAGATCGGGGTAGCCCAGATACGCAGTATTTT. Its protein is CASSQDRGSPDTQYF.

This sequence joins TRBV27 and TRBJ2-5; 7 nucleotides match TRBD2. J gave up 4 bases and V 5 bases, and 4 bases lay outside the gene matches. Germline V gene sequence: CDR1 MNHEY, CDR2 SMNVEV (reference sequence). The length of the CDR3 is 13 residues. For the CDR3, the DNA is TGTGCCAGCAGTACCCCGGGGGGAGAGACCCAGTACTTC. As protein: CASSTPGGETQYF.

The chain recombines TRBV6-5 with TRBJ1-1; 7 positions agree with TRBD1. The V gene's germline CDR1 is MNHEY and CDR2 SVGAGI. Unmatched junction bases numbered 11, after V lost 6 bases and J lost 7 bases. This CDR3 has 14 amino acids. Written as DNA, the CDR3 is TGTGCCAGCAGAATCCGGGGACAGTGGGGTGAAGCTTTCTTT. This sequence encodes CASRIRGQWGEAFF.

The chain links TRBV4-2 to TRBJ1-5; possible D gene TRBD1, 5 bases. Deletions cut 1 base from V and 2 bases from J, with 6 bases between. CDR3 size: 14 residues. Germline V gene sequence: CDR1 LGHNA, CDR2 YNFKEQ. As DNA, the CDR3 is TGTGCCAGCAGCCAAGGGGGCCGCAATCAGCCCCAGCATTTT. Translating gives CASSQGGRNQPQHF.

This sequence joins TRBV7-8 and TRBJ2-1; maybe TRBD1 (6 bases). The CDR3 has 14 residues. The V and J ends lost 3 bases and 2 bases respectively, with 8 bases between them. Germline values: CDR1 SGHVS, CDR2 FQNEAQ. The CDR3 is CASSFQGPYNEQFF. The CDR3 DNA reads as TGTGCCAGCAGCTTTCAGGGGCCCTACAATGAGCAGTTCTTC.

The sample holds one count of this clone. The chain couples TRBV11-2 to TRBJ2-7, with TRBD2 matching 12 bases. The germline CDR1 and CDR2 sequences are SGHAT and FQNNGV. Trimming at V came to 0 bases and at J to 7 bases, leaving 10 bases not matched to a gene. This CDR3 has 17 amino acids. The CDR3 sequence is CASSLDIVLAGGKEQYF. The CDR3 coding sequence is TGTGCCAGCAGCTTAGATATAGTACTAGCGGGAGGAAAAGAGCAGTACTTC.

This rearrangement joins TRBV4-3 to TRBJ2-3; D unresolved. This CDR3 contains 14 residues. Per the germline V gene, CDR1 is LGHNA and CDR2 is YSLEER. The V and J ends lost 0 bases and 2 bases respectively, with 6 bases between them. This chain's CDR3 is CASSQDVDTDTQYF. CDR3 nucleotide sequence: TGCGCCAGCAGCCAAGATGTAGACACAGATACGCAGTATTTT.

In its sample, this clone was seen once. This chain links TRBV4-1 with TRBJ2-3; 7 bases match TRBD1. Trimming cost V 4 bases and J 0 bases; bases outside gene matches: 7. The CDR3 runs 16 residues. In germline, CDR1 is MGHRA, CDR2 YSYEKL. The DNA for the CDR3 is TGCGCCAGCAGCCCCCAGGGGGTGGGAAGCACAGATACGCAGTATTTT. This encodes CASSPQGVGSTDTQYF.

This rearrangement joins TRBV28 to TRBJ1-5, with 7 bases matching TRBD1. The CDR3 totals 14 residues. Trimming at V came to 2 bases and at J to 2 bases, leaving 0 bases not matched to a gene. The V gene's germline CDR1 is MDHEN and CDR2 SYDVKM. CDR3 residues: CASSLGTGNQPQHF. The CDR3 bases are TGTGCCAGCAGTTTAGGGACAGGCAATCAGCCCCAGCATTTT. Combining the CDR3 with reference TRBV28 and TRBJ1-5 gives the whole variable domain DVKVTQSSRYLVKRTGEKVFLECVQDMDHENMFWYRQDPGLGLRLIYFSYDVKMKEKGDIPEGYSVSREKKERFSLILESASTNQTSMYLCASSLGTGNQPQHFGDGTRLSIL.

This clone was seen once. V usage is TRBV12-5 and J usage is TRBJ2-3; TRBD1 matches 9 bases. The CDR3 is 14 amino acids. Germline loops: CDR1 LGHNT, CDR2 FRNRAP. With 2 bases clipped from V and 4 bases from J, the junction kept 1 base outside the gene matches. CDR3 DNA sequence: TGTGCTAGTGGTTTGACAGGGGGCGCAGATACGCAGTATTTT. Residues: CASGLTGGADTQYF.

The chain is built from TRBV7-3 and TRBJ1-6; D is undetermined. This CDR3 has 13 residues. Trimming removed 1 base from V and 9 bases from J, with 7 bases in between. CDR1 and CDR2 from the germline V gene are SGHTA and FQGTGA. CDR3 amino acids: CASSLMGPSPLHF. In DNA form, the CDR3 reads TGTGCCAGCAGCTTAATGGGCCCTTCACCCCTCCACTTT.

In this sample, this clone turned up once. This CDR3 reads CASSMRTGHYNEQFF. The CDR3 region has the DNA TGTGCCAGTAGTATGAGGACAGGGCATTACAATGAGCAGTTCTTC. V and J are TRBV19 and TRBJ2-1; 8 positions agree with TRBD1. This CDR3 spans 15 amino acids. CDR1 LNHDA and CDR2 SQIVND come from the germline V gene (reference sequence). The junction had 5 bases not matched to a gene; V was cut back by 3 bases and J by 4 bases.

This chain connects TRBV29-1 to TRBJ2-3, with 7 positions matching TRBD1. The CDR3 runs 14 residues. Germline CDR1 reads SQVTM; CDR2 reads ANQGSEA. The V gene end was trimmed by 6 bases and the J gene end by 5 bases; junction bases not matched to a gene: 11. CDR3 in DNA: TGCAGCGTACCGCAGGGGGATAGAAGAGATACGCAGTATTTT. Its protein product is CSVPQGDRRDTQYF.

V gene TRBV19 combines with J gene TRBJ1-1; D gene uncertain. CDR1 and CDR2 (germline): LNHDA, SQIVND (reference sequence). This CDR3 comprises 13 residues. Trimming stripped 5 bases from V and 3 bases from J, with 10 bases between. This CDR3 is CASSSNRDTEAFF. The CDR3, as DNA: TGTGCCAGTAGTTCTAACCGGGACACTGAAGCTTTCTTT.

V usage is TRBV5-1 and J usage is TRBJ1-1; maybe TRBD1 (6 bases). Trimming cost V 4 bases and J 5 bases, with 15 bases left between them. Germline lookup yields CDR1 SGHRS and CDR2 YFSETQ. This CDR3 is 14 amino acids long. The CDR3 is CASSPPTGFTEAFF. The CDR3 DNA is TGCGCCAGCAGCCCCCCCACAGGGTTTACTGAAGCTTTCTTT.

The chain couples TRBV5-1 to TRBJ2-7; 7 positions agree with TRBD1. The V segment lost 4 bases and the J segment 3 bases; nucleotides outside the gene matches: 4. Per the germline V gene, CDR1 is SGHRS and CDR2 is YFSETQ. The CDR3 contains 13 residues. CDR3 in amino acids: CASSTDRDYEQYF. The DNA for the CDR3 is TGCGCCAGCAGCACAGACAGGGACTACGAGCAGTACTTC.

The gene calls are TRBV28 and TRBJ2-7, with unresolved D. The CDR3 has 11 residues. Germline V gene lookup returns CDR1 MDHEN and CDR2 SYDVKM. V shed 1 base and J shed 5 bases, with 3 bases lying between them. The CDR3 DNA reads TGTGCCAGCAGTTTATTAAACGAGCAGTACTTC. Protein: CASSLLNEQYF. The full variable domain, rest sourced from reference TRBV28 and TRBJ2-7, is DVKVTQSSRYLVKRTGEKVFLECVQDMDHENMFWYRQDPGLGLRLIYFSYDVKMKEKGDIPEGYSVSREKKERFSLILESASTNQTSMYLCASSLLNEQYFGPGTRLTVT.